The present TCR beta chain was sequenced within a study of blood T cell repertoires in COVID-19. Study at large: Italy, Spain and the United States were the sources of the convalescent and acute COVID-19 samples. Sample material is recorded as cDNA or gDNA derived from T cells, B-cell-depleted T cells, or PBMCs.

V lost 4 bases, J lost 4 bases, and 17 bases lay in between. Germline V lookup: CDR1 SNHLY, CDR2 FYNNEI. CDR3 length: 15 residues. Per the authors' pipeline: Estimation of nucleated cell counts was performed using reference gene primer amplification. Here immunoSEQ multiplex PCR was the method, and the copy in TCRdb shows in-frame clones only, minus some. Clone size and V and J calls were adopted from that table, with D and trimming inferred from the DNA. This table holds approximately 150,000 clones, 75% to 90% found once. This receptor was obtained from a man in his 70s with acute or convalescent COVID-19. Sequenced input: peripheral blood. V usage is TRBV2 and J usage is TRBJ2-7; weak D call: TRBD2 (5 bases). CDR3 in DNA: TGTGCCAGCAGTGGGGGATCGGAGAGCGGATACGAGCAGTACTTC. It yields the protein CASSGGSESGYEQYF.